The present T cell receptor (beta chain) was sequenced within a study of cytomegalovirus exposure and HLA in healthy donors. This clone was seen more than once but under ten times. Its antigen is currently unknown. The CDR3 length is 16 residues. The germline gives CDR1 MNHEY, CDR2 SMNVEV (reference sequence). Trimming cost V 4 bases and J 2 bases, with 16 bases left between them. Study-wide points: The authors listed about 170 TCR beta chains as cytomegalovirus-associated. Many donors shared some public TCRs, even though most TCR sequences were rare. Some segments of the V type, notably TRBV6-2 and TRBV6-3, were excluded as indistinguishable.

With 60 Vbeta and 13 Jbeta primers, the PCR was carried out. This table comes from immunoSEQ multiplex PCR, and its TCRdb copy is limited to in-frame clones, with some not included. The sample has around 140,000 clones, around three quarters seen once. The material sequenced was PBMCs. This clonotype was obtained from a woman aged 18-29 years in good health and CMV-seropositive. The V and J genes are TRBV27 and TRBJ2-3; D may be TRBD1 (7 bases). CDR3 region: CASSSGTAGATDTQYF. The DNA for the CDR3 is TGTGCCAGCAGTTCCGGGACAGCGGGCGCCACAGATACGCAGTATTTT.